This T cell receptor beta chain was sequenced during a study of blood T cells in healthy people across ages. About the research overall: Capture via template switching afforded approximately one barcoded beta molecule per two T cells.

This clonotype was found many times. Its antigen is not identified. Each sample yielded at least 6 micrograms of PBMC total RNA. Germline lookup yields CDR1 SGHKS and CDR2 YYEKEE (reference sequence). V was clipped by 4 bases and J by 9 bases; unmatched bases: 4. CDR3 length equals 14 residues. A sample-barcoded 5' primer and a J-beta primer mix were used in a second PCR of about 7 to 12 cycles. The authors tagged each cDNA molecule using a template-switch adaptor with 12 random nucleotides. One entry per CDR3 protein results from TCRdb running MiXCR on the 5' RACE reads. The sample lists hundreds of thousands of distinct CDR3 sequences; around 28% were seen once. Study outcomes and limitations: TCR beta diversity tracked closely with naive T cell percentage.

The TCR comes from a woman of 80 years or more in good health. Input material: blood. This sequence joins TRBV5-5 and TRBJ1-6, with 10 bases fitting TRBD1. The CDR3 protein is CASSPDRGLSPLHF. The CDR3 region has the DNA TGTGCCAGCAGCCCCGACAGGGGGCTTTCACCCCTCCACTTT.